Shown below are 8 T cell receptor beta chains from a single sample sequenced in a study of CXCR3-negative and CXCR3-positive naive CD8 T cells. It was by 5' RACE with UMI labels that the TRB cDNA libraries were prepared. TCRdb re-called the 5' RACE reads and catalogs CDR3 proteins one per entry, DNA excluded. In all, the sample yields some 6,100 distinct CDR3 sequences. The specimen sequenced was naive CXCR3- CD8+ T cells from blood. Described subset: CD45RO-CCR7+CD27+CD95- naive CD8+ T cells lacking CXCR3 (TNR3-). Every receptor here comes from a human donor in good health. Some clones in this sample may be carry-over from other donors' samples.

The chain uses TRBV29-1 and TRBJ2-7. The CDR3 runs to 12 residues. Germline lookup yields CDR1 SQVTM and CDR2 ANQGSEA. Here the CDR3 reads CSVEVGSYEQYF.

The chain recombines TRBV29-1 with TRBJ2-5; checking the TCRdb D call of TRBD2 is not possible without DNA. Germline V lookup: CDR1 SQVTM, CDR2 ANQGSEA. The CDR3 spans 12 residues. CDR3 sequence reads: CSVDGGQETQYF.

This clonotype registers medium-sized (0.01 to 0.1%) by frequency. This rearrangement joins TRBV29-1 to TRBJ2-6; absent DNA, TCRdb's TRBD1 call cannot be checked. The CDR3 contains 18 residues. Looked up from germline, CDR1 is SQVTM and CDR2 is ANQGSEA. The CDR3 is CSVAGIGDPSSGANVLTF.

In terms of frequency, this clonotype is medium-sized. V gene TRBV2 combines with J gene TRBJ2-7; there is no DNA to check the TCRdb D call of TRBD1. CDR3 length: 15 amino acids. Germline lookup yields CDR1 SNHLY and CDR2 FYNNEI. CDR3: CASSAGQGAAYEQYF.

The chain is built from TRBV5-6 and TRBJ2-7; TCRdb calls TRBD1, which cannot be checked without DNA. Germline assignment: CDR1 SGHDT and CDR2 YYEEEE. The CDR3 runs to 14 residues. CDR3 loop: CASSPGTTPYEQYF.

The chain combines TRBV29-1 with TRBJ2-5. Germline CDR1 is SQVTM and CDR2 is ANQGSEA. This CDR3 contains 13 residues. CDR3: CSVEGQRQETQYF.

The chain uses TRBV12-3 or TRBV12-4 and TRBJ2-3; TCRdb calls TRBD1, which cannot be checked without DNA. The CDR3 loop spans 20 amino acids. The CDR3 region is CASSYINWDRSRPSTDTQYF.

This clonotype is called medium-sized based on its frequency. The chain couples TRBV20-1 to TRBJ1-5; TCRdb's D call, TRBD1, is unchecked because there is no DNA. The germline CDR1 and CDR2 sequences are DFQATT and SNEGSKA (reference sequence). The length of the CDR3 is 17 residues. The CDR3 reads CSARASEDRVFPQPQHF.